These 26 T cell receptor beta chains were sequenced from one sample in a study of T cells in Graves' hyperthyroidism and ophthalmopathy (dated by TCRdb to about 2019). The library was obtained by multiplex PCR. These reads were obtained on an Illumina HiSeq 2000. The TCR beta CDR3 regions were amplified from RNA transcripts. The first round of RT-PCR for the TCR CDR3 was performed with the HTBI primer set and the Qiagen OneStep RT-PCR kit. The public reads were reanalyzed by TCRdb: fastp trimming at Q25, MiXCR alignment, in-frame beta chains only. Rows are unified per CDR3 protein, each entry keeping the most common DNA and genes. The sample includes about half a million distinct CDR3 sequences, with approximately 22% observed a single time. Of the sample, about 53% is held by the ten largest clones. Sample: blood. These receptors were taken from a woman between 65 and 79 years old with Graves' ophthalmopathy.

This chain links TRBV6-1 with TRBJ1-1, with D hard to call. With 1 base removed from V and 1 base from J, the gap between germline ends came to 7 bases. The germline V gene encodes CDR1 MNHNS and CDR2 SASEGT. This CDR3 has 14 residues. CDR3 in amino acids: CASSEGLGNTEAFF. In nucleotides, the CDR3 is TGTGCCAGCAGTGAAGGTCTGGGGAACACTGAAGCTTTCTTT.

This sequence joins TRBV6-5 and TRBJ2-7; TRBD1 matches at 7 bases. After removal of 7 bases from V and 5 bases from J, the junction contained 11 bases not matched to a gene. The CDR3 is 14 amino acids. Germline CDR1 and CDR2: MNHEY and SVGAGI. CDR3 DNA sequence: TGTGCCAGCACCTACTTTCTTACAGGGGACGAGCAGTACTTC. Protein product: CASTYFLTGDEQYF.

V is TRBV27 and J is TRBJ1-5, with a possible D match to TRBD1 (5 bases). The V end was cut by 5 bases, the J end by 11 bases, with 19 bases between. CDR1 and CDR2 (germline): MNHEY, SMNVEV (reference sequence). The CDR3 totals 14 residues. The CDR3 sequence is CASSHSRQFGAQHF. The CDR3 nucleotides read TGTGCCAGCAGTCACTCCCGACAGTTTGGGGCCCAGCATTTT.

About this clonotype: A clone one base away is much larger, so this may be a read error. The chain carries TRBV28 and TRBJ2-5; weak D call: TRBD2 (6 bases). Per the germline V gene, CDR1 is MDHEN and CDR2 is SYDVKM. The length of the CDR3 is 15 residues. CDR3 in amino acids: CASSFGRRGQESQYF. The CDR3 bases are TGTGCCAGCAGTTTTGGGAGGAGAGGTCAAGAGTCCCAGTACTTC.

The V gene is TRBV19, the J gene TRBJ2-5, with D unresolved. Germline V CDR1 and CDR2: LNHDA, SQIVND (reference sequence). V gave up 1 base and J gave up 4 bases, with 7 bases separating them. The CDR3 totals 13 residues. The CDR3 nucleotides read TGTGCCAGTAGTATAGTCCAGCGAGAGACCCAGTACTTC. This translates into CASSIVQRETQYF.

A few counts support this clonotype. The chain recombines TRBV14 with TRBJ1-1, with D perhaps TRBD1 (6 bases). CDR1 and CDR2 (germline): SGHDN, FVKESK. Trimming left V 5 bases short and J 5 bases short, with 18 bases between. The CDR3 consists of 15 residues. The CDR3 DNA follows: TGTGCCAGCAGCTACTCCCGGGGCAGGGGAACTGAAGCTTTCTTT. This encodes CASSYSRGRGTEAFF.

The J gene is TRBJ2-1, the V gene TRBV9, with TRBD2 matching 13 bases. J was trimmed by 4 bases and V by 3 bases; bases with no gene match: 7. This CDR3 has 17 amino acids. Germline lookup yields CDR1 SGDLS and CDR2 YYNGEE. This CDR3 is CASSGGLAGDRYNEQFF. The DNA for the CDR3 is TGTGCCAGCAGCGGAGGACTAGCGGGAGACAGGTACAATGAGCAGTTCTTC.

The sample holds a few counts of this clonotype. The rearrangement joins TRBV5-1 to TRBJ2-3; TRBD2 aligns across 10 bases. This CDR3 contains 16 residues. Germline assignment: CDR1 SGHRS and CDR2 YFSETQ. The V segment lost 3 bases and the J segment 2 bases; nucleotides outside the gene matches: 6. The CDR3 DNA sequence: TGCGCCAGCAGCTCTGGACTAGCGGACCCCACAGATACGCAGTATTTT. It codes for CASSSGLADPTDTQYF.

The chain has TRBV9 and TRBJ2-2; 7 bases line up with TRBD2. V shed 4 bases and J 2 bases; nucleotides not matched to a gene: 8. Germline V gene sequence: CDR1 SGDLS, CDR2 YYNGEE. The CDR3 is made up of 16 amino acids. For the CDR3, the DNA is TGTGCCAGCAGCCAAGGGGCTAGCGGAAACACCGGGGAGCTGTTTTTT. Its protein product is CASSQGASGNTGELFF.

This clonotype was observed a few times. The chain combines TRBV20-1 with TRBJ2-1, with D possibly matching TRBD2 (6 bases). V was shortened by 6 bases and J by 7 bases, with 22 bases between the two germline ends. Germline lookup yields CDR1 DFQATT and CDR2 SNEGSKA (reference sequence). This CDR3 has 15 amino acids. Written as DNA, the CDR3 is TGCAGTGCGCCGGATATGGACTATAGTTTGAATGAGCAGTTCTTC. Protein product: CSAPDMDYSLNEQFF.

The J gene is TRBJ2-5, the V gene TRBV5-1; TRBD1 is a possible D gene (5 bases). From germline, CDR1 is SGHRS and CDR2 YFSETQ. This CDR3 comprises 16 residues. V was cut by 3 bases and J by 4 bases, with 19 bases left in between. CDR3 nucleotide sequence: TGCGCCAGCAGCTCCCTGACAGCCTTGGGGTTAGAGACCCAGTACTTC. Translation: CASSSLTALGLETQYF.

This chain uses TRBV6-1 with TRBJ2-1; D is perhaps TRBD2 (5 bases). Germline-derived CDR1 and CDR2 are MNHNS and SASEGT. The CDR3 is made up of 13 amino acids. Trimming removed 6 bases at V and 5 bases at J, with 11 bases between. The CDR3: CASSGLYNNEQFF. CDR3 DNA sequence: TGTGCCAGCAGCGGACTCTATAACAATGAGCAGTTCTTC.

In this sample, this clonotype turned up a few times. The chain uses TRBV7-8 and TRBJ1-5, with unresolved D. In germline, CDR1 is SGHVS, CDR2 FQNEAQ. Trimming removed 1 base at V and 7 bases at J, with 14 bases between. The CDR3 has 15 residues. The CDR3 region has the DNA TGTGCCAGCAGCTTAGGGTCTAGGGCTGAACAGCCCCAGCATTTT. This gives the protein CASSLGSRAEQPQHF.

This clonotype has only a few counts. V gene TRBV7-2 combines with J gene TRBJ1-5; 9 nucleotides match TRBD1. The J segment lost 5 bases and the V segment lost 5 bases, leaving 7 bases of the junction unmatched. This CDR3 has 15 residues. Looked up from germline, CDR1 is SGHTA and CDR2 is FQGNSA. DNA for the CDR3: TGTGCCAGCAGCGAACCGGGACAGGGATATCAGCCCCAGCATTTT. Translating it yields CASSEPGQGYQPQHF.

This sequence joins TRBV2 and TRBJ1-1; D is unresolved. The V and J ends lost 3 bases and 0 bases respectively, with 8 bases between them. This CDR3 comprises 14 residues. Germline CDR1 is SNHLY and CDR2 is FYNNEI. The CDR3 DNA reads TGTGCCAGCAGTGAGTCTCGAGTGAACACTGAAGCTTTCTTT. It codes for CASSESRVNTEAFF.

The V and J genes are TRBV3-1 and TRBJ2-2; unclear D gene. The germline gives CDR1 LGHDT, CDR2 YNNKEL (reference sequence). This CDR3 is built from 14 residues. V dropped 3 bases and J dropped 4 bases, with 9 bases sitting between them. The CDR3 sequence: CASSHLASTGELFF. DNA for the CDR3: TGTGCCAGCAGCCATCTGGCGAGCACCGGGGAGCTGTTTTTT.

This clonotype was recorded many times. The chain employs TRBV30 and TRBJ1-1; possible D gene TRBD1, 5 bases. Trimming pared 2 bases from V and 0 bases from J, leaving 7 bases between. The CDR3 runs 13 residues. Germline CDR1 and CDR2: GTSNPN and SVGIG (reference sequence). CDR3 residues: CAWSQGVNTEAFF. The CDR3 nucleotides read TGTGCCTGGAGTCAAGGGGTGAACACTGAAGCTTTCTTT.

A note on this clonotype: Given a much more abundant clone one base away, this may be a read error. The V and J genes are TRBV28 and TRBJ2-2, with a possible D match to TRBD2 (7 bases). This CDR3 has 16 amino acids. CDR1 is MDHEN, CDR2 SYDVKM, per germline. CDR3 loop: CACSLIGGALGGELFF. The CDR3 region has the DNA TGTGCCTGCAGTTTAATTGGGGGGGCGCTCGGCGGGGAGCTGTTTTTT.

This clonotype was detected only a few times. J is TRBJ1-6 and V is TRBV18, with TRBD1 matching 8 bases. The CDR3 runs 16 residues. Germline V CDR1 and CDR2: KGHSH, LQKENI. The V segment lost 3 bases and the J segment 7 bases; nucleotides outside the gene matches: 8. CDR3 nucleotides: TGTGCCAGCTCACCCTATGGACAGGGATCGAATTCACCCCTCCACTTT. This encodes CASSPYGQGSNSPLHF.

At least ten counts were recorded for this clonotype. The chain recombines TRBV28 with TRBJ1-5, with TRBD1 as a possible D gene (6 bases). The CDR3 sequence is 17 residues long. Trimming took off 3 bases at V and 0 bases at J, with 15 bases between the two ends. Per germline, CDR1 MDHEN and CDR2 SYDVKM. CDR3: CASSFRGGEYSNQPQHF. CDR3 in DNA: TGTGCCAGCAGTTTCCGAGGGGGAGAGTATAGCAATCAGCCCCAGCATTTT.

This clonotype has at least ten counts. This chain connects TRBV2 to TRBJ1-5, with unresolved D. The V gene's germline CDR1 is SNHLY and CDR2 FYNNEI. The CDR3 consists of 15 residues. V lost 6 bases and J 6 bases, leaving 18 bases between the germline ends. The CDR3 loop is CASRGPARSVQPQHF. CDR3 bases: TGTGCCAGCAGGGGTCCGGCCCGAAGTGTTCAGCCCCAGCATTTT.

This clonotype appeared a few times. The chain is built from TRBV6-1 and TRBJ1-2; D is undetermined. V dropped 5 bases and J dropped 7 bases, with 17 bases sitting between them. CDR1 is MNHNS and CDR2 is SASEGT in the germline V gene. The CDR3 contains 14 residues. The chain's CDR3 is CASSTTAGIRGYTF. CDR3 nucleotides: TGTGCCAGCAGTACCACCGCGGGTATACGTGGCTACACCTTC.

In this sample, this clonotype turned up many times. The chain joins TRBV7-9 to TRBJ2-1, with D maybe TRBD2 (5 bases). V lost 2 bases and J lost 8, with 16 bases in between. The CDR3 has 15 amino acids. CDR1 and CDR2 (germline): SEHNR, FQNEAQ (reference sequence). The chain's CDR3 is CASSLKGRSGDEQFF. The CDR3 DNA sequence: TGTGCCAGCAGCTTAAAAGGACGGAGCGGTGATGAGCAGTTCTTC.

The genes are TRBV9 and TRBJ2-3; D not certain. Germline V lookup: CDR1 SGDLS, CDR2 YYNGEE. CDR3 length: 15 residues. The V end was cut by 1 base, the J end by 2 bases, with 11 bases between. CDR3 region: CASSVSPMDTDTQYF. Here the CDR3 DNA reads TGTGCCAGCAGCGTAAGCCCGATGGACACAGATACGCAGTATTTT.

The chain uses TRBV6-5 and TRBJ1-3, with D unresolved. Germline CDR1 and CDR2: MNHEY and SVGAGI. V was shortened by 2 bases and J by 0 bases, with 8 bases between the two germline ends. CDR3 length equals 15 residues. CDR3 nucleotides: TGTGCCAGCAGTTACACGGGGTTCTCTGGAAACACCATATATTTT. Protein product: CASSYTGFSGNTIYF.

The chain uses TRBV5-5 and TRBJ2-6; D may be TRBD2 (7 bases). V was shortened by 2 bases and J by 3 bases, with 18 bases between the two germline ends. The CDR3 is made up of 18 amino acids. Germline CDR1 is SGHKS and CDR2 is YYEKEE (reference sequence). CDR3 region: CASSLGTWGGHGANVLTF. CDR3 DNA sequence: TGTGCCAGCAGCTTAGGTACTTGGGGGGGGCATGGGGCCAACGTCCTGACTTTC.